What follows is one TCR beta chain and its context. Its matching antigen is unknown. This record comes from a study of T cells in Graves' hyperthyroidism and ophthalmopathy. TCR beta CDR3 regions were amplified from RNA transcripts. In the first-round RT-PCR of the TCR CDR3, the HTBI primer set was used. TCRdb re-called the multiplex PCR reads with MiXCR, one entry per CDR3 protein. The repertoire has a few hundred thousand distinct CDR3 sequences, around 20% of them found once; the top ten carry 35% to 50%. Ophthalmopathy patients had moderate-to-severe active disease, CAS ≥3, NOSPECS ≥4, and disease duration under 3 months. Exclusion of a patient resulted from uncontrolled infection, other autoimmune disease, pregnancy or lactation. For the diagnoses, clinical symptoms, serum thyroxine and TRAb, thyroid ultrasound and orbital computed tomography were used. Notes on the study in general: Blood held most thyroid clonotypes expanded above 0.001 frequency.

This receptor was identified in a man younger than 35 with Graves' ophthalmopathy. The sample comprised blood.

Here the CDR3 reads CASSFGVVGQPQHF. The CDR3 DNA reads as TGTGCCAGCAGTTTCGGGGTCGTAGGGCAGCCCCAGCATTTT. The chain employs TRBV27 and TRBJ1-5; no reliable D call. Trimming shortened V by 3 bases and J by 7 bases, and 13 bases separated the two germline ends. The germline V gene encodes CDR1 MNHEY and CDR2 SMNVEV (reference sequence). The CDR3 is 14 residues long.